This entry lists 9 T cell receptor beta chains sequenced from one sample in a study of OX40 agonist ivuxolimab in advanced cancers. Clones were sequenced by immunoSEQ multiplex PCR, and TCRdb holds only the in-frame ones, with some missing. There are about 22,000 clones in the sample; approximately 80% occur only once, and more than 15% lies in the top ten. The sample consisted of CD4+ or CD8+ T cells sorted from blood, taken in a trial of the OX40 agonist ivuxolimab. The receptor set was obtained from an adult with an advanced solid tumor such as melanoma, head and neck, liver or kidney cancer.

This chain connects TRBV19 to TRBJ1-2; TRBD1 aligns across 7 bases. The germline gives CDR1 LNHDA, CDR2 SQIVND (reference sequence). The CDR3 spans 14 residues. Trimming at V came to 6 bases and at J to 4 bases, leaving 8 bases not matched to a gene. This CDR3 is CASRTGPGAYGYTF. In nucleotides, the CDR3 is TGTGCCAGTAGGACAGGGCCGGGGGCCTATGGCTACACCTTC.

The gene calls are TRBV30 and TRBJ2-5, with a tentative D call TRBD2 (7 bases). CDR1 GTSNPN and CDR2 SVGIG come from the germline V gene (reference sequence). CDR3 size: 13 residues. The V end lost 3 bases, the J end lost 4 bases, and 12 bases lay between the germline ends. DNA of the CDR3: TGTGCCTGGAGGGGGAGGGGGGCAGAGACCCAGTACTTC. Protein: CAWRGRGAETQYF.

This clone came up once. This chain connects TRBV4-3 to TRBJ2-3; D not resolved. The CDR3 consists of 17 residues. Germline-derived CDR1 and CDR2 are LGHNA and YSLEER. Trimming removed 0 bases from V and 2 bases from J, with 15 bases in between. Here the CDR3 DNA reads TGCGCCAGCAGCCAAGAGAATCTCCTAGGGCCCACAGATACGCAGTATTTT. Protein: CASSQENLLGPTDTQYF.

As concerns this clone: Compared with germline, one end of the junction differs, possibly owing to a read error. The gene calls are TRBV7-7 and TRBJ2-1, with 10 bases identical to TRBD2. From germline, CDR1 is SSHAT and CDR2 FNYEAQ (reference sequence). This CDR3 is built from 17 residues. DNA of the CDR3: TGTGCTAGCAGCTTAGACAGCGGGGGGGCAAATAGCAATGAGCAGTTCTTC. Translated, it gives CASSLDSGGANSNEQFF.

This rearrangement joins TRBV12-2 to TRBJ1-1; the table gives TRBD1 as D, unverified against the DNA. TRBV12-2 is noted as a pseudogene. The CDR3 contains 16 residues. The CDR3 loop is CASRLGASGQGGEAFF. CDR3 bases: TGTGCAAGTCGCTTAGGTGCCTCGGGACAGGGCGGTGAAGCTTTCTTT.

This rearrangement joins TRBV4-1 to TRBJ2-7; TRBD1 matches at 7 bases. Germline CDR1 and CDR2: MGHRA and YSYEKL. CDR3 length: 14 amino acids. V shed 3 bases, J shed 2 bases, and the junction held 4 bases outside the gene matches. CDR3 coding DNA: TGCGCCAGCAGCCACCCTGGACAGGCCTACGAGCAGTACTTC. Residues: CASSHPGQAYEQYF.

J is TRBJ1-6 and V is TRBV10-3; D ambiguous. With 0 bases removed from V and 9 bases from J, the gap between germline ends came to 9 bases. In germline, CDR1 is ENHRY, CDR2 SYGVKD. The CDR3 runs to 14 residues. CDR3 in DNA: TGTGCCATCAGTGAGTCCTCTGCACTTTCACCCCTCCACTTT. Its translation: CAISESSALSPLHF.

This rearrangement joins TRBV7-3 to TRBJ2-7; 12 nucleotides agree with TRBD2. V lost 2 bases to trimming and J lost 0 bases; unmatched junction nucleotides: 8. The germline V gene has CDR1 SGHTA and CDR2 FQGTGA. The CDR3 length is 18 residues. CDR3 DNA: TGTGCCAGCAGCTTACTAGCGGGGGGGCCTGACATCTCCTACGAGCAGTACTTC. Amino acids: CASSLLAGGPDISYEQYF.

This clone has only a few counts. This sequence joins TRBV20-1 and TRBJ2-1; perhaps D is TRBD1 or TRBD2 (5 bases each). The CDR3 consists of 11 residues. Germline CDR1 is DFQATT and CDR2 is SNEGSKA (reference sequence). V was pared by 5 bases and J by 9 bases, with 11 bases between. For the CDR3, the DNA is TGCAGTGCTGAGCAGGGAGTTGAGCAGTTCTTC. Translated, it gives CSAEQGVEQFF.